The rows below give T cell receptor beta chains drawn from one sample of a study of T cell responses to AZD1222 COVID-19 vaccine. The table came from immunoSEQ multiplex PCR; TCRdb's copy has only in-frame clones and leaves some out. The data show more than 95,000 clones, about 89% seen once. Sequenced material: peripheral blood, taken on day 0 of AZD1222 vaccination. The receptors were sampled from an adult in good health. Both conserved end residues are part of each CDR3. Size is stated for part of the rows, as once, few or many counts, or as a class when the clone is expanded.

cdr3_length,clone_size,j_call,v_call,cdr3_aa
15,NA,TRBJ2-5,TRBV7-9,CASSHPFDSQETQYF
14,NA,TRBJ2-2,TRBV9,CASSKRQGNGELFF
22,NA,TRBJ1-1,TRBV1,CTSSQERDFSTQQRSRNTEAFF
14,NA,TRBJ2-2,TRBV2,CASSGRDYSGELFF
13,NA,TRBJ2-1,TRBV6-5,CASTRRALNEQFF
13,once,TRBJ1-5,TRBV6-1,CASSERDTQPQHF
14,NA,TRBJ1-1,TRBV5-1,CASSLAGLGTEAFF
14,NA,TRBJ2-7,TRBV6-5,CASSLAGATYEQYF
15,NA,TRBJ2-5,TRBV6-1,CASSEESANRETQYF
14,NA,TRBJ1-2,TRBV19,CASSTPGTGDGYTF
13,NA,TRBJ1-2,TRBV6-5,CALLGEGLLGYTF
15,NA,TRBJ2-5,TRBV4-1,CASSQRSQGMKTQYF
15,medium-sized,TRBJ1-5,TRBV5-5,CASSVWRGSNQPQHF
16,NA,TRBJ2-2,TRBV6-4,CASSEKAGGPTGELFF
13,NA,TRBJ2-7,TRBV7-9,CASSLTSSYEQYF
14,NA,TRBJ2-7,TRBV2,CASSGGTGSYEQYF
16,NA,TRBJ1-2,TRBV6-1,CASSEALNRVMEGYTF
11,NA,TRBJ1-2,TRBV29-1,CSVAYRGGYTF
16,NA,TRBJ1-2,TRBV10-3,CAISETRGQGDYGYTF
16,NA,TRBJ2-3,TRBV4-2,CASSQSGGSYTDTQYF
16,NA,TRBJ2-5,TRBV7-6,CASSLAALVLGETQYF
14,NA,TRBJ2-5,TRBV5-1,CASSLEFTGETQYF
14,NA,TRBJ2-1,TRBV6-5,CASTAGTTYNEQFF